Presented here are 28 T cell receptor beta chains from one specimen sequenced in a study of shared clonotypes between healthy human individuals. Repertoires were generated with immunoSEQ multiplex PCR, while TCRdb's copy carries only in-frame clones and drops some. Among some 580,000 clones listed, about 98% were seen once. CD8 cells classed as naive were CD45RO-negative and positively selected for CCR7, excluding terminally differentiated effector memory CD45RA+ cells. Material for sequencing was naive CD8+ T cells sorted from blood. The source is a man aged 30 to 45 in good health.

Written as DNA, the CDR3 is TGTGCCTGGATTCCCTCCCCCTACGAGCAGTACTTC. It specifies CAWIPSPYEQYF. V usage is TRBV30 and J usage is TRBJ2-7; D remains ambiguous. Germline V CDR1 and CDR2: GTSNPN, SVGIG (reference sequence). Deletions cut 4 bases from V and 2 bases from J, with 9 bases between. The CDR3 spans 12 residues.

The V and J genes are TRBV6-5 and TRBJ2-1, with D maybe TRBD1 (5 bases). V shed 2 bases and J shed 2 bases, with 7 bases lying between them. Looked up from germline, CDR1 is MNHEY and CDR2 is SVGAGI. CDR3 length equals 14 residues. In nucleotides, the CDR3 is TGTGCCAGCAGTTACAAGGGGACCTACAATGAGCAGTTCTTC. Translated, it gives CASSYKGTYNEQFF.

The rearrangement joins TRBV4-2 to TRBJ2-7, with D possibly being TRBD1 or TRBD2 (5 bases each). Germline values: CDR1 LGHNA, CDR2 YNFKEQ. V lost 3 bases and J lost 3, with 12 bases in between. CDR3 length: 14 amino acids. CDR3 in amino acids: CASSQTGAYYEQYF. The DNA of the CDR3 is TGTGCCAGCAGCCAGACCGGGGCCTACTACGAGCAGTACTTC.

V is TRBV5-4 and J is TRBJ1-4; no clear D. The CDR3 is made up of 16 amino acids. V was cut by 4 bases and J by 3 bases, with 16 bases left in between. The germline CDR1 and CDR2 sequences are SGHNT and YYREEE (reference sequence). DNA for the CDR3: TGTGCCAGCAGCCCTTCCTTGGGAGGGCCTAATGAAAAACTGTTTTTT. Translated, it gives CASSPSLGGPNEKLFF.

The chain uses TRBV15 and TRBJ2-1; D possibly corresponds to TRBD1 (5 bases). The CDR3 extends over 14 amino acids. Germline CDR1 and CDR2: LNHNV and YYDKDF (reference sequence). Between the trimmed V and J ends, which lost 4 bases and 1 base, there was a span of 8 bases. The CDR3 nucleotides read TGTGCCACCAGCACCAGGGTTTCCTACAATGAGCAGTTCTTC. Translation: CATSTRVSYNEQFF.

The gene calls are TRBV10-2 and TRBJ2-1; a possible D gene is TRBD2 (6 bases). Germline V gene data show CDR1 as WSHSY and CDR2 as SAAADI. V was clipped by 4 bases and J by 2 bases, with 12 bases between them. This CDR3 is 15 amino acids long. In DNA, the CDR3 is TGCGCCAGCAGTGGGAGGGTTAAGGCCTACAATGAGCAGTTCTTC. Translating it yields CASSGRVKAYNEQFF.

The J gene is TRBJ1-1, the V gene TRBV18, with TRBD1 as a possible D gene (5 bases). Germline assignment: CDR1 KGHSH and CDR2 LQKENI. The ends were cut back, 9 bases at V and 0 bases at J, with 17 bases in the middle. This CDR3 has 15 residues. This chain's CDR3 is CASWGGTMMNTEAFF. The CDR3 DNA is TGTGCCAGTTGGGGAGGGACTATGATGAACACTGAAGCTTTCTTT. Together with reference TRBV18 and TRBJ1-1, the CDR3 gives the full variable domain: NAGVMQNPRHLVRRRGQEARLRCSPMKGHSHVYWYRQLPEEGLKFMVYLQKENIIDESGMPKERFSAEFPKEGPSILRIQQVVRGDSAAYFCASWGGTMMNTEAFFGQGTRLTVV.

This chain links TRBV4-2 with TRBJ2-1; D may be TRBD2 (6 bases). The germline gives CDR1 LGHNA, CDR2 YNFKEQ. There are 18 residues in the CDR3. The germline V and J ends were trimmed by 1 base and 4 bases, with 20 bases remaining between them. Here the CDR3 reads CASSQVPVEGGPYNEQFF. The CDR3 coding sequence is TGTGCCAGCAGCCAAGTGCCGGTAGAGGGAGGACCTTACAATGAGCAGTTCTTC.

The chain carries TRBV5-1 and TRBJ2-3, with 7 bases lining up with TRBD2. J lost 0 bases, V lost 10 bases, and 11 bases had no gene match. The CDR3 is 15 residues long. The germline V gene encodes CDR1 SGHRS and CDR2 YFSETQ. CDR3 in DNA: TGCGCCGGGTCGGCCGGTAGCGGGAGCACAGATACGCAGTATTTT. Translating it yields CAGSAGSGSTDTQYF.

The chain has TRBV15 and TRBJ2-5, with TRBD2 as a possible D gene (6 bases). V was shortened by 0 bases and J by 1 base, with 6 bases between the two germline ends. Germline CDR1 and CDR2: LNHNV and YYDKDF (reference sequence). The CDR3 runs 14 residues. This CDR3 is CATSREGGQETQYF. For the CDR3, the DNA is TGTGCCACCAGCAGAGAGGGAGGCCAAGAGACCCAGTACTTC.

On this clone itself: The same CDR3 can be traced to other DNA sequences in this sample. CDR3 in amino acids: CASSLGTGTGELFF. For the CDR3, the DNA is TGTGCCAGCAGTTTGGGGACAGGAACCGGGGAGCTGTTTTTT. The chain couples TRBV27 to TRBJ2-2, with 8 bases identical to TRBD1. In germline, CDR1 is MNHEY, CDR2 SMNVEV (reference sequence). V gave up 3 bases and J gave up 5 bases; unmatched junction bases: 2. This CDR3 contains 14 residues.

This rearrangement joins TRBV7-9 to TRBJ2-3; 10 positions match TRBD1. V lost 5 bases to trimming and J lost 2 bases; unmatched junction nucleotides: 10. CDR1 is SEHNR and CDR2 is FQNEAQ in the germline V gene (reference sequence). This CDR3 region has 17 residues. The CDR3 nucleotides are TGTGCCAGCAGCCGTCCTACCGGGACAGGGGACACAGATACGCAGTATTTT. It translates to CASSRPTGTGDTDTQYF.

This chain joins TRBV5-8 and TRBJ1-1; D ambiguous. The CDR3 contains 14 residues. Trimming left V 6 bases short and J 0 bases short, with 12 bases between. Germline V lookup: CDR1 SGHTS, CDR2 YDEGEE. For the CDR3, the DNA is TGTGCCAGCACCTCCGAGAACATGAACACTGAAGCTTTCTTT. It codes for CASTSENMNTEAFF.

This clone was counted once. This chain connects TRBV18 to TRBJ1-1; TRBD1 agrees at 7 bases. Unmatched junction bases numbered 3, after V lost 0 bases and J lost 8 bases. Germline V lookup: CDR1 KGHSH, CDR2 LQKENI. The CDR3 spans 13 residues. The CDR3, as DNA: TGTGCCAGCTCACCACCTGACAGGGCCGAAGCTTTCTTT. This gives the protein CASSPPDRAEAFF.

The chain combines TRBV27 with TRBJ2-7; the D gene is possibly TRBD1 (6 bases). The germline V gene encodes CDR1 MNHEY and CDR2 SMNVEV (reference sequence). The CDR3 is 13 residues long. V shed 3 bases and J shed 6 bases, with 12 bases lying between them. The CDR3 loop is CASSLGAGGEQYF. The CDR3 DNA is TGTGCCAGCAGTTTGGGGGCTGGGGGCGAGCAGTACTTC.

V is TRBV7-9 and J is TRBJ2-7, with D perhaps matching TRBD1 (6 bases). Per germline, CDR1 SEHNR and CDR2 FQNEAQ (reference sequence). This CDR3 region has 15 residues. The ends were cut back, 1 base at V and 3 bases at J, with 13 bases in the middle. The CDR3 sequence is CASSLEAGDFYEQYF. The CDR3 DNA follows: TGTGCCAGCAGCTTAGAGGCAGGGGATTTCTACGAGCAGTACTTC.

In DNA, the CDR3 is TGTGCCATCGGACCGGGACTAGCGGGGAGTACCGGGGAGCTGTTTTTT. Residues: CAIGPGLAGSTGELFF. This chain joins TRBV10-3 and TRBJ2-2, with 13 bases aligning to TRBD2. Germline CDR1 reads ENHRY; CDR2 reads SYGVKD. The CDR3 has 16 amino acids. V dropped 8 bases and J dropped 5; count of bases not matched to a gene: 8.

J is TRBJ2-1 and V is TRBV5-5, with 7 nucleotides matching TRBD2. Looked up from germline, CDR1 is SGHKS and CDR2 is YYEKEE (reference sequence). CDR3 length: 11 amino acids. V gave up 4 bases and J gave up 15 bases; unmatched junction bases: 7. Written as DNA, the CDR3 is TGTGCCAGCAGCCTAGGACTAGGGCGGTTCTTC. Encoded protein: CASSLGLGRFF.

This chain joins TRBV7-2 and TRBJ1-1, with D unclear. The germline CDR1 and CDR2 sequences are SGHTA and FQGNSA. The length of the CDR3 is 14 residues. V lost 5 bases and J lost 4, with 14 bases in between. This chain's CDR3 is CASSPTLFTTEAFF. The CDR3 coding sequence is TGTGCCAGCAGCCCGACGCTATTTACCACTGAAGCTTTCTTT.

The chain is built from TRBV27 and TRBJ1-1; 8 positions match TRBD1. This CDR3 is built from 15 residues. After removal of 7 bases from V and 0 bases from J, the junction contained 7 bases not matched to a gene. The V gene's germline CDR1 is MNHEY and CDR2 SMNVEV (reference sequence). CDR3 in DNA: TGTGCCAGCACCCTCGGGACAGGTTTGAACACTGAAGCTTTCTTT. Translated, it gives CASTLGTGLNTEAFF.

J is TRBJ2-1 and V is TRBV11-2, with D unresolved. The germline V and J ends were trimmed by 4 bases and 8 bases, with 12 bases remaining between them. CDR3 length equals 13 residues. The germline V gene has CDR1 SGHAT and CDR2 FQNNGV. This CDR3 is CASSSTRGDEQFF. Here the CDR3 DNA reads TGTGCCAGCAGCTCCACTCGTGGGGATGAGCAGTTCTTC.

The chain combines TRBV28 with TRBJ1-1; D might be TRBD1 (5 bases). There are 15 residues in the CDR3. Trimming left V 6 bases short and J 3 bases short, with 17 bases between. CDR1 is MDHEN, CDR2 SYDVKM, per germline. CDR3 sequence: CASSQPFLGDTEAFF. The DNA for the CDR3 is TGTGCCAGCAGCCAACCTTTTCTGGGGGACACTGAAGCTTTCTTT.

This chain links TRBV9 with TRBJ2-1, with D perhaps being TRBD1 or TRBD2 (5 bases each). The CDR3 has 12 amino acids. Trimming removed 0 bases at V and 9 bases at J, with 7 bases between. Germline-derived CDR1 and CDR2 are SGDLS and YYNGEE. CDR3 in amino acids: CASSVGGFEQFF. In DNA, the CDR3 is TGTGCCAGCAGCGTAGGGGGGTTTGAGCAGTTCTTC.

This chain links TRBV27 with TRBJ1-5; possibly TRBD1 for D (5 bases). The germline CDR1 and CDR2 sequences are MNHEY and SMNVEV (reference sequence). CDR3 length equals 15 residues. V was cut by 6 bases and J by 0 bases, with 12 bases left in between. As DNA, the CDR3 is TGTGCCAGCAGCGAATTCGGGGGTAGCAATCAGCCCCAGCATTTT. It translates to CASSEFGGSNQPQHF.

V and J are TRBV11-2 and TRBJ1-2; D gene uncertain. V dropped 1 base and J dropped 3 bases, with 15 bases sitting between them. This CDR3 comprises 16 residues. Germline CDR1 and CDR2: SGHAT and FQNNGV. CDR3 region: CASSLVFPGPHYGYTF. As DNA, the CDR3 is TGTGCCAGCAGCTTAGTCTTCCCAGGCCCACACTATGGCTACACCTTC. Based on the CDR3 plus reference TRBV11-2 and TRBJ1-2, the full variable domain is EAGVAQSPRYKIIEKRQSVAFWCNPISGHATLYWYQQILGQGPKLLIQFQNNGVVDDSQLPKDRFSAERLKGVDSTLKIQPAKLEDSAVYLCASSLVFPGPHYGYTFGSGTRLTVV.

The chain is built from TRBV27 and TRBJ1-5; D is perhaps TRBD1 (6 bases). The CDR3 has 14 amino acids. Looked up from germline, CDR1 is MNHEY and CDR2 is SMNVEV (reference sequence). Trimming cost V 5 bases and J 2 bases, with 10 bases left between them. This chain's CDR3 is CASSRPGGNQPQHF. CDR3 DNA sequence: TGTGCCAGCAGTCGTCCAGGGGGCAATCAGCCCCAGCATTTT.

This clone showed up just a few times. The V call is TRBV2, the J call TRBJ1-1; possibly TRBD1 for D (6 bases). The CDR3 covers 13 residues. From germline, CDR1 is SNHLY and CDR2 FYNNEI. CDR3 sequence (DNA): TGTGCTAAGGGGGACGGATCTGACACTGAAGCTTTCTTT. Amino acids: CAKGDGSDTEAFF.

The chain combines TRBV2 with TRBJ1-1, with no clear D. V lost 4 bases and J lost 1, with 13 bases in between. Germline V gives CDR1 SNHLY, CDR2 FYNNEI. This CDR3 contains 15 residues. The CDR3 loop is CASSVPETANTEAFF. The CDR3 coding sequence is TGTGCCAGCAGTGTCCCGGAAACAGCGAACACTGAAGCTTTCTTT.